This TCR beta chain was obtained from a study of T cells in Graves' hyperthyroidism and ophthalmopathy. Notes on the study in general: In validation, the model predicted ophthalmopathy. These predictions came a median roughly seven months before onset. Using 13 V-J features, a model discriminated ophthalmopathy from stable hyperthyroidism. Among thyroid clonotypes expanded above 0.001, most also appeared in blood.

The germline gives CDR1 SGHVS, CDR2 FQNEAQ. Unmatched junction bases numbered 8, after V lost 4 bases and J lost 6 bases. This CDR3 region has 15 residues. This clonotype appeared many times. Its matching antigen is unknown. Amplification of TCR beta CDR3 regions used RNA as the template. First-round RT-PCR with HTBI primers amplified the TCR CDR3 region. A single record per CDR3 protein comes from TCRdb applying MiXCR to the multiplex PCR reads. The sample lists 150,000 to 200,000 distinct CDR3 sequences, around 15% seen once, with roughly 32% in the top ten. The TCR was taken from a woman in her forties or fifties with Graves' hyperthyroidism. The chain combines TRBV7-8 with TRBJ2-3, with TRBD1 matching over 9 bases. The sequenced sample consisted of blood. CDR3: CASSWTGATQDTQYF. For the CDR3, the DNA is TGTGCCAGCAGCTGGACAGGGGCAACACAGGATACGCAGTATTTT.